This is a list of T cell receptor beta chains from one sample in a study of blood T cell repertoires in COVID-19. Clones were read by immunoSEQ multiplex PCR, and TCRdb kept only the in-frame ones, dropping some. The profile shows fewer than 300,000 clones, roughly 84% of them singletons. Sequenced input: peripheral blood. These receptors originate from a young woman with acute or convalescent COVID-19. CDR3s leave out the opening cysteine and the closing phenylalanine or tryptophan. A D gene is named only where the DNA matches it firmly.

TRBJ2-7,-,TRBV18,ASRSGYEQY
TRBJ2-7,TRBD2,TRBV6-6,ASSPRIKPGLVAYEQY
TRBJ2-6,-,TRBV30,AWRIDISGANVLT
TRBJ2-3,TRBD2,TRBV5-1,ASSLALAGGRADTQY
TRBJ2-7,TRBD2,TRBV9,ASSVGTSGRAAEGEQY
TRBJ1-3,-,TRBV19,ASSLGARSGNTIY
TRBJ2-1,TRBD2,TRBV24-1,ATSRSSGTAYNEQF
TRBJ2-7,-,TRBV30,AWSVGRTGAYEQY
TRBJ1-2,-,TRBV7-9,ASSLTRQGGGYT
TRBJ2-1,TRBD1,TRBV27,ASSWGQGGRDEQF
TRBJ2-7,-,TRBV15,ATSRDRGSPYEQY
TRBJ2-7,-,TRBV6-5,ASTAGKPPYEQY
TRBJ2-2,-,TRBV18,ASSPQPSGELF
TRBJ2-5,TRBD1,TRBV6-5,ASSISGTALETQY
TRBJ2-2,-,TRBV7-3,ASSTQPFSISGELF
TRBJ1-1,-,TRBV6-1,ASTRIGQGGF